A selection of T cell receptor beta chains follows, all from one sample in a study of shared clonotypes between healthy human individuals. TCRdb's copy holds only in-frame clones and misses some; the assay was immunoSEQ multiplex PCR. Altogether over 2 million clones are present, 85% to 95% being singletons, with the ten largest covering more than 0.1%. The sequencing input was naive CD4+ T cells sorted from blood. These TCRs come from a young man in good health. CDR3s include the opening cysteine and the closing phenylalanine or tryptophan. The D gene is left open where the match is weak. Rows may omit the clone size; those that give it use once, few, many or a size class.

v_gene	abundance	j_gene	d_gene	CDR3nt	CDR3aa
TRBV5-1	-	TRBJ2-1	-	TGCGCCAGCAGCTTGGCAGGGTTACGGTCCTACAATGAGCAGTTCTTC	CASSLAGLRSYNEQFF
TRBV5-1	-	TRBJ2-5	TRBD2	TGCGCCAGCAGGGGCGCGGGAGCCCAAGAGACCCAGTACTTC	CASRGAGAQETQYF
TRBV6-1	-	TRBJ1-2	-	TGTGCCAGCAGTGCGAACAGGGATCGCTACACCTTC	CASSANRDRYTF
TRBV6-6	-	TRBJ1-6	-	TGTGCCAGCAGTTACGTAGACTTAAATTCACCCCTCCACTTT	CASSYVDLNSPLHF
TRBV9	-	TRBJ2-7	-	TGTGCCAGCAGCGTAGGGGGGGCTTCGGCCTACGAGCAGTACTTC	CASSVGGASAYEQYF
TRBV6-1	-	TRBJ2-1	TRBD2	TGTGCCAGCAGTGAACGACTAGCGGGAGTAGGGTACAATGAGCAGTTCTTC	CASSERLAGVGYNEQFF
TRBV5-1	-	TRBJ1-1	-	TGCGCCAGCACCTCGCGAGAGGGCCTCACTGAAGCTTTCTTT	CASTSREGLTEAFF
TRBV27	-	TRBJ1-5	TRBD1	TGTGCCAGCAGTTTAAGGACAGGGGGGACGCCCCAGCATTTT	CASSLRTGGTPQHF
TRBV7-4	-	TRBJ1-4	TRBD1	TGTGCCAGCAGCTCCCAGGGGGCGCGGACTAGTGGCAGGGTAAAACTGTTTTTT	CASSSQGARTSGRVKLFF
TRBV30	-	TRBJ2-5	-	TGTGCCTGGAGGGGGTTAGAGACCCAGTACTTC	CAWRGLETQYF
TRBV9	-	TRBJ2-3	-	TGTGCCAGCAGCGGCACCACAGATACGCAGTATTTT	CASSGTTDTQYF
TRBV5-1	-	TRBJ2-2	TRBD1	TGCGCCAGTACCACAGGGGCCTCGAACACCGGGGAGCTGTTTTTT	CASTTGASNTGELFF
TRBV4-1	-	TRBJ2-1	-	TGCGCCAGCAGCCAAGTCGGGGGCAGGGGGGTCGACAATGAGCAGTTCTTC	CASSQVGGRGVDNEQFF
TRBV9	-	TRBJ2-7	-	TGTGCCAGCAGCGTAGAGTCTGGGGACGGGCCCCCCTACGAGCAGTACTTC	CASSVESGDGPPYEQYF
TRBV30	-	TRBJ2-5	-	TGTGCCTGGAGAGGGGTAGAGACCCAGTACTTC	CAWRGVETQYF
TRBV5-6	-	TRBJ1-2	-	TGTGCCAGCAGGGAGGCGGGCGGAATTAACCTCTATGGCTACACCTTC	CASREAGGINLYGYTF
TRBV7-9	-	TRBJ2-1	-	TGTGCCAGCAGCTTATCGGTCTCCTACAATGAGCAGTTCTTC	CASSLSVSYNEQFF
TRBV30	-	TRBJ1-1	-	TGTGCCTGGAGGTCGGGGAACACTGAAGCTTTCTTT	CAWRSGNTEAFF
TRBV2	once	TRBJ2-7	TRBD2	TGTGCCAGCAGCCGACTAGCGGGAGGACCCAGCGAGCAGTACTTC	CASSRLAGGPSEQYF
TRBV5-1	once	TRBJ2-3	-	TGCGCCAGCAGCTTGACGACTTCAACCACAGATACGCAGTATTTT	CASSLTTSTTDTQYF
TRBV2	-	TRBJ1-5	-	TGTGCCAGCAGCCAAGGCGGATCCCGTTCACATCAGCCCCAGCATTTT	CASSQGGSRSHQPQHF
TRBV19	-	TRBJ2-1	-	TGTGCCAGTAGTCCAAAGGATTTTAGGGAGCAGTTCTTC	CASSPKDFREQFF
TRBV10-3	-	TRBJ2-5	-	TGTGCCATCAGTGAGTCAAATTTGGGCAGTTTGGAGACCCAGTACTTC	CAISESNLGSLETQYF
TRBV19	once	TRBJ2-2	-	TGTGCCAGTAGTATCCGTCAGGGGAGGCTTTTAGGCACCGGGGAGCTGTTTTTT	CASSIRQGRLLGTGELFF
TRBV5-1	-	TRBJ1-2	TRBD1	TGCGCCAGCAGCTTGGAGGGCAACATATTCGGGACAGGCTATGGCTACACCTTC	CASSLEGNIFGTGYGYTF
TRBV6-5	-	TRBJ2-1	TRBD2	TGTGCCAGCTGCTCGGGACTAGCTAGAGAGCAGTTCTTC	CASCSGLAREQFF
TRBV28	-	TRBJ1-5	-	TGTGCCAGCAGTTTTTCGTCAGGGGCTCAGCCCCAGCATTTT	CASSFSSGAQPQHF
TRBV18	-	TRBJ2-1	TRBD2	TGTGCCAGCTCACCCCTAGGCGGGGGGTCCTACAATGAGCAGTTCTTC	CASSPLGGGSYNEQFF
TRBV28	-	TRBJ1-1	-	TGTGCCAGCAGGTCTGTAGGCACTGAAGCTTTCTTT	CASRSVGTEAFF
TRBV5-1	-	TRBJ2-2	-	TGCGCCAGCAGCATACTCAGAGTCGCGAACACCGGGGAGCTGTTTTTT	CASSILRVANTGELFF
TRBV7-6	once	TRBJ2-7	TRBD2	TGTGCCAGCAGCCCACTAGCGGCCTACGAGCAGTACTTC	CASSPLAAYEQYF
TRBV5-1	-	TRBJ2-5	-	TGCGCCAGCAGCCTGACTTACCAAGAGACCCAGTACTTC	CASSLTYQETQYF
TRBV5-1	-	TRBJ2-2	-	TGCGCCAGCAGCCCCATGGGCACCGGGGAGCTGTTTTTT	CASSPMGTGELFF
TRBV4-2	-	TRBJ2-5	-	TGTGCCAGCAGCCTAGGGGGGCTGGGAGAGACCCAGTACTTC	CASSLGGLGETQYF
TRBV4-1	-	TRBJ2-7	TRBD2	TGCGCCAGCAGCCAAGTGGGACTAGCGGGGGTCTACGAGCAGTACTTC	CASSQVGLAGVYEQYF
TRBV5-1	once	TRBJ2-3	TRBD1	TGCGCCAGCAACAGGGGTCCTAGCACAGATACGCAGTATTTT	CASNRGPSTDTQYF
TRBV7-9	-	TRBJ2-5	-	TGTGCCAGCAGCTTATCGACCGGCCAAGAGACCCAGTACTTC	CASSLSTGQETQYF
TRBV11-2	-	TRBJ2-3	TRBD2	TGTGCCAGCAGCCGGACTAGCGGGATAACAGATACGCAGTATTTT	CASSRTSGITDTQYF
TRBV18	-	TRBJ2-5	-	TGTGCCAGCTCACCACCGAGAGGGCAGGAGACCCAGTACTTC	CASSPPRGQETQYF
TRBV2	-	TRBJ2-3	TRBD2	TGTGCCAGCAGGCGCAAACAACCGGGACTAGCGGACCGCACAGATACGCAGTATTTT	CASRRKQPGLADRTDTQYF